This is a list of T cell receptor beta chains from one sample in a study of blood T cell repertoires in COVID-19. The data were produced by immunoSEQ multiplex PCR, yet TCRdb's version contains in-frame clones alone and is incomplete. The sample comprises about 36,000 clones, approximately 80% of which are singletons, and roughly an eighth rests with the top ten. Input material: peripheral blood. The receptors originated from a human donor in a cohort sampled during active COVID-19. The CDR3 runs from the conserved cysteine through the conserved F or W. A D gene is named only where the DNA matches it firmly. Size is omitted from some rows. Given values are once, few, many or a class for expanded clones.

j_gene: TRBJ1-4; v_gene: TRBV19; len: 15; d_gene: TRBD1; abundance: -; CDR3nt: TGTGCCAGTAGTAGGGACAGGGCAACTAATGAAAAACTGTTTTTT; CDR3aa: CASSRDRATNEKLFF
j_gene: TRBJ1-3; v_gene: TRBV7-2; len: 15; d_gene: -; abundance: -; CDR3nt: TGTGCCAGCAGCTTAGACGGGGTAGGAGGAAACACCATATATTTT; CDR3aa: CASSLDGVGGNTIYF
j_gene: TRBJ1-5; v_gene: TRBV5-8; len: 13; d_gene: -; abundance: -; CDR3nt: TGTGCCAGCAGCCTAGAGATTGCAAAGCCCCAGCATTTT; CDR3aa: CASSLEIAKPQHF
j_gene: TRBJ1-2; v_gene: TRBV6-1; len: 14; d_gene: TRBD1; abundance: -; CDR3nt: TGTGCCAGCAGTGAAGCAGGACAGGGCTATGGCTACACCTTC; CDR3aa: CASSEAGQGYGYTF
j_gene: TRBJ1-6; v_gene: TRBV9; len: 15; d_gene: -; abundance: -; CDR3nt: TGTGCCAGCAGCGTAGGGCCAGATTATAATTCACCCCTCCACTTT; CDR3aa: CASSVGPDYNSPLHF
j_gene: TRBJ1-5; v_gene: TRBV7-2; len: 16; d_gene: TRBD1; abundance: -; CDR3nt: TGTGCCAGCAGCTTAGCAACCGGGACAGCATATCAGCCCCAGCATTTT; CDR3aa: CASSLATGTAYQPQHF
j_gene: TRBJ1-2; v_gene: TRBV18; len: 12; d_gene: -; abundance: -; CDR3nt: TGTGCCAGCTCACCATCGCAGGGTAGCTACACCTTC; CDR3aa: CASSPSQGSYTF
j_gene: TRBJ2-1; v_gene: TRBV4-2; len: 18; d_gene: -; abundance: -; CDR3nt: TGTGCCAGCAGCCCTTACCAAACGACAGAAAACACGTACAATGAGCAGTTCTTC; CDR3aa: CASSPYQTTENTYNEQFF
j_gene: TRBJ1-1; v_gene: TRBV19; len: 11; d_gene: -; abundance: -; CDR3nt: TGTGCCAGTAGTCTAAACACTGAAGCTTTCTTT; CDR3aa: CASSLNTEAFF
j_gene: TRBJ2-7; v_gene: TRBV29-1; len: 14; d_gene: -; abundance: -; CDR3nt: TGCAGCGTTGTATCCGGGACACCGTCCTACGAGCAGTACTTC; CDR3aa: CSVVSGTPSYEQYF
j_gene: TRBJ2-7; v_gene: TRBV5-1; len: 14; d_gene: TRBD2; abundance: -; CDR3nt: TGCGCCAGCAGCCTGGGGGCGGGGGGGTTCGAGCAGTACTTC; CDR3aa: CASSLGAGGFEQYF
j_gene: TRBJ2-2; v_gene: TRBV7-8; len: 15; d_gene: -; abundance: -; CDR3nt: TGTGCCAGCAGCTTCGGACAGACGAACACCGGGGAGCTGTTTTTT; CDR3aa: CASSFGQTNTGELFF
j_gene: TRBJ1-2; v_gene: TRBV7-2; len: 14; d_gene: -; abundance: -; CDR3nt: TGTGCCAGCAGCTTAAATCAGGGTAGAGGAGGCTACACCTTC; CDR3aa: CASSLNQGRGGYTF
j_gene: TRBJ2-2; v_gene: TRBV14; len: 24; d_gene: TRBD1; abundance: -; CDR3nt: TGTGCCAGCAGCCAAGTAAGGAGGCCGGGACAGGGGCGCCCTGACTGCTTAAACACCGGGGAGCTGTTTTTT; CDR3aa: CASSQVRRPGQGRPDCLNTGELFF
j_gene: TRBJ1-3; v_gene: TRBV6-1; len: 17; d_gene: -; abundance: -; CDR3nt: TGTGCCAGCAGTGAAGGTTGGGGGGGAAGCTCTGGAAACACCATATATTTT; CDR3aa: CASSEGWGGSSGNTIYF
j_gene: TRBJ1-2; v_gene: TRBV6-5; len: 14; d_gene: -; abundance: once; CDR3nt: TGTGCCAGCAGTTATGACAGCTCTAACTATGGCTACACCTTC; CDR3aa: CASSYDSSNYGYTF
j_gene: TRBJ1-2; v_gene: TRBV2; len: 14; d_gene: TRBD1; abundance: -; CDR3nt: TGTGCCAGCAGTGAGACGGGACAGGGGGATGGCTACACCTTC; CDR3aa: CASSETGQGDGYTF
j_gene: TRBJ2-7; v_gene: TRBV27; len: 14; d_gene: -; abundance: -; CDR3nt: TGTGCCAGCAGACTCGGAGAGGGGGCCTACGAGCAGTACTTC; CDR3aa: CASRLGEGAYEQYF
j_gene: TRBJ1-3; v_gene: TRBV19; len: 15; d_gene: TRBD1; abundance: -; CDR3nt: TGTGCCACCTATGACAGGGGGCTAAACGAAAACACCATATATTTT; CDR3aa: CATYDRGLNENTIYF
j_gene: TRBJ2-1; v_gene: TRBV29-1; len: 16; d_gene: TRBD2; abundance: few; CDR3nt: TGCAGCGCTTGGACTAGCGGGCCCTTATCCTACAATGAGCAGTTCTTC; CDR3aa: CSAWTSGPLSYNEQFF
j_gene: TRBJ1-2; v_gene: TRBV4-1; len: 13; d_gene: TRBD1; abundance: once; CDR3nt: TGCGCCAGCAGCCAAGAAAGACAGGGGGCGAGAACCTTC; CDR3aa: CASSQERQGARTF
j_gene: TRBJ2-1; v_gene: TRBV28; len: 16; d_gene: -; abundance: -; CDR3nt: TGTGCCAGCAGTTTATTAGGGATCTACCAGGGCAATGAGCAGTTCTTC; CDR3aa: CASSLLGIYQGNEQFF
j_gene: TRBJ2-7; v_gene: TRBV6-5; len: 13; d_gene: -; abundance: -; CDR3nt: TGTGCCAGCAACCAAAAACGGACAGCCGAGCAGTACTTC; CDR3aa: CASNQKRTAEQYF